One and the same sample provided the 4 T cell receptor beta chains below, sequenced in a study of shared clonotypes between healthy human individuals. Repertoires were generated with immunoSEQ multiplex PCR, while TCRdb's copy carries only in-frame clones and drops some. The sample has around 700,000 clones, around 72% seen once. Source material: memory CD4+ T cells sorted from blood. Subset noted: CD45RA-negative fraction. The origin of the receptors is a woman younger than 45 in good health.

The J gene is TRBJ2-1, the V gene TRBV28; unclear D gene. CDR1 is MDHEN and CDR2 is SYDVKM in the germline V gene. V was cut by 6 bases and J by 5 bases, with 14 bases left in between. The CDR3 has 14 amino acids. The CDR3: CASRNELLNNEQFF. The CDR3 region has the DNA TGTGCCAGCAGGAATGAACTTTTGAACAATGAGCAGTTCTTC.

This clone has ten or more counts. This sequence joins TRBV30 and TRBJ1-1, with D possibly being TRBD1 (6 bases). Trimming removed 5 bases from V and 4 bases from J, with 20 bases in between. The CDR3 runs 15 residues. Germline values: CDR1 GTSNPN, CDR2 SVGIG (reference sequence). CDR3 region: CAWSYNRAPPTEAFF. CDR3 in DNA: TGTGCCTGGTCATACAACAGGGCCCCCCCCACTGAAGCTTTCTTT.

The chain combines TRBV23-1 with TRBJ2-6; no firm D call. TRBV23-1 has ORF status, its function being uncertain. Trimming cost V 8 bases and J 2 bases, with 22 bases left between them. CDR3 length: 18 amino acids. The CDR3: CASCKDEKAAAGANVLTF. The CDR3 nucleotides read TGCGCCAGCTGCAAGGACGAGAAGGCGGCGGCTGGGGCCAACGTCCTGACTTTC.

The V gene is TRBV30, the J gene TRBJ2-4; possibly TRBD1 or TRBD2 for D (5 bases each). There are 13 residues in the CDR3. V was shortened by 2 bases and J by 13 bases, with 18 bases between the two germline ends. Germline CDR1 is GTSNPN and CDR2 is SVGIG (reference sequence). The CDR3 bases are TGTGCCTGGAGTACCGGGACGCAGGGAAACCAGTACTTC. Translation: CAWSTGTQGNQYF.